The 12 T cell receptor beta chains listed next were all sequenced from one sample in a study of response to subunit inactivated influenza vaccine. MiXCR was run by TCRdb on the RT-PCR reads, yielding one entry per CDR3 protein. The sample carries more than 400,000 distinct CDR3 sequences, over 9.5% recorded once. The material sequenced was PBMCs from blood, taken about 40 days after vaccination. These receptors were collected from a man in his fifties who received an inactivated influenza vaccine.

This clonotype was found many times. V gene TRBV7-2 combines with J gene TRBJ2-5; no definite D call. The CDR3 has 14 amino acids. V was pared by 7 bases and J by 0 bases, with 12 bases between. CDR1 is SGHTA and CDR2 is FQGNSA in the germline V gene. CDR3 nucleotides: TGTGCCAGCAAAGGGCAGGTCAACCAAGAGACCCAGTACTTC. It specifies CASKGQVNQETQYF. Looking up the rest from reference TRBV7-2 and TRBJ2-5 gives the full variable domain: GAGVSQSPSNKVTEKGKDVELRCDPISGHTALYWYRQSLGQGLEFLIYFQGNSAPDKSGLPSDRFSAERTGGSVSTLTIQRTQQEDSAVYLCASKGQVNQETQYFGPGTRLLVL.

The chain couples TRBV6-5 to TRBJ2-7; 12 bases map to TRBD1. Looked up from germline, CDR1 is MNHEY and CDR2 is SVGAGI. The V gene end was trimmed by 5 bases and the J gene end by 4 bases; junction bases not matched to a gene: 6. The CDR3 length is 15 residues. The CDR3 loop reads CASSNGGQGAYEQYF. Written as DNA, the CDR3 is TGTGCCAGCAGTAACGGGGGACAGGGGGCTTACGAGCAGTACTTC.

This clonotype turned up a few times. One junction end disagrees with the germline gene, perhaps due to a read error. J is TRBJ1-2 and V is TRBV5-1, with D uncertain. Looked up from germline, CDR1 is SGHRS and CDR2 is YFSETQ. The CDR3 has 14 residues. CDR3 in DNA: TGTGCCAGCAGCTTAAGTGCGGGAAACTATGGCTACACCTTC. This encodes CASSLSAGNYGYTF.

The table lists this clonotype with a few counts. The CDR3 is CASNLAGGDNEQFF. In DNA, the CDR3 is TGTGCCAGCAACCTAGCGGGAGGAGACAATGAGCAGTTCTTC. This chain links TRBV5-6 with TRBJ2-1, with 11 bases that match TRBD2. Germline V gene lookup returns CDR1 SGHDT and CDR2 YYEEEE. The V gene end was trimmed by 6 bases and the J gene end by 5 bases; junction bases not matched to a gene: 4. CDR3 size: 14 residues.

This clonotype was seen many times. The chain joins TRBV11-2 to TRBJ2-4; 10 nucleotides agree with TRBD1. CDR1 is SGHAT, CDR2 FQNNGV, per germline. The CDR3 totals 18 residues. V shed 4 bases, J shed 0 bases, and the junction held 9 bases outside the gene matches. The CDR3: CASSSLPDRGQAKNIQYF. In DNA form, the CDR3 reads TGTGCCAGCAGCTCCTTACCCGACAGGGGGCAAGCCAAAAACATTCAGTACTTC.

The gene calls are TRBV12-3 or TRBV12-4 and TRBJ1-5; D ambiguous. The CDR3 spans 14 residues. V was shortened by 1 base and J by 9 bases, with 13 bases between the two germline ends. The CDR3 nucleotides are TGTGCCAGCAGTTTAGACCTCCTACGGAGGCCCCAGCATTTT. Amino acid sequence: CASSLDLLRRPQHF.

This rearrangement joins TRBV6-1 to TRBJ2-1, with 12 bases aligning to TRBD1. Trimming at V came to 6 bases and at J to 6 bases, leaving 6 bases not matched to a gene. The germline V gene has CDR1 MNHNS and CDR2 SASEGT. CDR3 length: 15 amino acids. Here the CDR3 DNA reads TGTGCCAGCAGCCCCCGGGACAGGGGGCCCAATGAGCAGTTCTTC. It codes for CASSPRDRGPNEQFF.

V gene TRBV29-1 combines with J gene TRBJ2-7; D might be TRBD1 or TRBD2, each matching 5 bases. CDR3 length: 13 residues. The V and J ends lost 3 bases and 3 bases respectively, with 12 bases between them. The germline V gene has CDR1 SQVTM and CDR2 ANQGSEA. The CDR3 reads CSVDVGDGYEQYF. CDR3 nucleotides: TGCAGCGTTGATGTGGGGGATGGCTACGAGCAGTACTTC.

The rearrangement uses TRBV9 and TRBJ2-1; D might be TRBD1 (7 bases). This CDR3 contains 13 residues. The V gene's germline CDR1 is SGDLS and CDR2 YYNGEE. The V and J ends lost 0 bases and 13 bases respectively, with 14 bases between them. This CDR3 is CASSVVGRGDQFF. The CDR3 coding sequence is TGTGCCAGCAGCGTAGTGGGCAGGGGGGATCAGTTCTTC.

The rearrangement links TRBV20-1 to TRBJ2-3; the D gene is possibly TRBD2 (5 bases). Trimming took 2 bases from V and 6 from J, leaving 12 bases between them. Germline assignment: CDR1 DFQATT and CDR2 SNEGSKA (reference sequence). The CDR3 sequence is 13 residues long. CDR3 loop: CSARSGLLDTQYF. The CDR3 nucleotides read TGCAGTGCTAGATCCGGACTTTTGGATACGCAGTATTTT.

This chain links TRBV10-3 with TRBJ2-7; the D is unclear. V lost 2 bases, J lost 1 base, and 6 bases lay in between. Per germline, CDR1 ENHRY and CDR2 SYGVKD. The CDR3 runs 13 residues. DNA of the CDR3: TGTGCCATCAGTGAGCCGGTGTCCTACGAGCAGTACTTC. This gives the protein CAISEPVSYEQYF.

Many counts were recorded for this clonotype. The V call is TRBV5-1, the J call TRBJ1-2; possible D gene TRBD1, 6 bases. The CDR3 loop spans 16 amino acids. Germline CDR1 reads SGHRS; CDR2 reads YFSETQ. Trimming stripped 0 bases from V and 8 bases from J, with 20 bases between. The CDR3 loop reads CASSLASNRGQKGYTF. DNA of the CDR3: TGCGCCAGCAGCTTGGCCTCTAACCGGGGACAAAAAGGCTACACCTTC. Supplemented by reference TRBV5-1 and TRBJ1-2, the full variable domain reads KAGVTQTPRYLIKTRGQQVTLSCSPISGHRSVSWYQQTPGQGLQFLFEYFSETQRNKGNFPGRFSGRQFSNSRSEMNVSTLELGDSALYLCASSLASNRGQKGYTFGSGTRLTVV.